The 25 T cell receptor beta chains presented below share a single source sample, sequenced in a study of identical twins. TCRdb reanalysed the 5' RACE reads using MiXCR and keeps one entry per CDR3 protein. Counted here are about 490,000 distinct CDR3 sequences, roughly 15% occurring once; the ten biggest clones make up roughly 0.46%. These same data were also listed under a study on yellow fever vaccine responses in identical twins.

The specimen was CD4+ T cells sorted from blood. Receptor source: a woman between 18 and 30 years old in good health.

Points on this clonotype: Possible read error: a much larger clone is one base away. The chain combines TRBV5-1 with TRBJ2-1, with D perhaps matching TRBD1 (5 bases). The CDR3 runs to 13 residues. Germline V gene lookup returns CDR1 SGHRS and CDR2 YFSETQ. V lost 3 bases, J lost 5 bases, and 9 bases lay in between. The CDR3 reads CASSSDNDNEQFF. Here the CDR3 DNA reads TGCGCCAGCAGCTCGGACAACGACAATGAGCAGTTCTTC. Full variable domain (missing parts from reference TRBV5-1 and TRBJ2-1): KAGVTQTPRYLIKTRGQQVTLSCSPISGHRSVSWYQQTPGQGLQFLFEYFSETQRNKGNFPGRFSGRQFSNSRSEMNVSTLELGDSALYLCASSSDNDNEQFFGPGTRLTVL.

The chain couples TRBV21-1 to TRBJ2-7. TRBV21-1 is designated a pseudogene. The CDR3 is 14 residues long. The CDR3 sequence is CASSKAGRPYEQYF. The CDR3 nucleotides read TGTGCCAGCAGCAAAGCCGGCCGTCCCTACGAGCAGTACTTC.

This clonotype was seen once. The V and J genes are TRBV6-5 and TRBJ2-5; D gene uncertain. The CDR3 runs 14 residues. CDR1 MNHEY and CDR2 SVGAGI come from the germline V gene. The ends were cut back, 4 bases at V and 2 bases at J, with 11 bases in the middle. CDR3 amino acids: CASSSLPRQETQYF. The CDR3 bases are TGTGCCAGCAGTTCCCTCCCCCGGCAAGAGACCCAGTACTTC.

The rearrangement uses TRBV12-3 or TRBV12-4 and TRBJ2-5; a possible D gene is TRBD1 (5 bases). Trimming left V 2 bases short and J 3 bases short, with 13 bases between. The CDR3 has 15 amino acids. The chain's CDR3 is CASSLNPGREETQYF. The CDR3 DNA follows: TGTGCCAGCAGTTTAAACCCGGGCAGGGAAGAGACCCAGTACTTC.

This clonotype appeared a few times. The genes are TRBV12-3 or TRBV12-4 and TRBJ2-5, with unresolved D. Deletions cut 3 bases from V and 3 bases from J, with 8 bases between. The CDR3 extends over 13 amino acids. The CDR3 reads CASSFRRKETQYF. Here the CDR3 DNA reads TGTGCCAGCAGTTTTCGCCGGAAAGAGACCCAGTACTTC.

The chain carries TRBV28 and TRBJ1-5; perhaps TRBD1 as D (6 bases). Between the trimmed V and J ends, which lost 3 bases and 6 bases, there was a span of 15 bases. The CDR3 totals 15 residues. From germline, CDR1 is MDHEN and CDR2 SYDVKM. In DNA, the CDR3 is TGTGCCAGCAGTTTCCCCAGGGGTTTCGGTCAGCCCCAGCATTTT. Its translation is CASSFPRGFGQPQHF. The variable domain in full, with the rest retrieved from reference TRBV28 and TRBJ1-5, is DVKVTQSSRYLVKRTGEKVFLECVQDMDHENMFWYRQDPGLGLRLIYFSYDVKMKEKGDIPEGYSVSREKKERFSLILESASTNQTSMYLCASSFPRGFGQPQHFGDGTRLSIL.

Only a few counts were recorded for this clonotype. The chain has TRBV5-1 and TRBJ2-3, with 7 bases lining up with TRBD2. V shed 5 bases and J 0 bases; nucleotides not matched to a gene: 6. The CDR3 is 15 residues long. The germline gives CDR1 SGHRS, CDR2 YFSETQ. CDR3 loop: CASRGGGVSTDTQYF. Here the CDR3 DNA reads TGCGCCAGCAGGGGCGGGGGAGTCAGCACAGATACGCAGTATTTT.

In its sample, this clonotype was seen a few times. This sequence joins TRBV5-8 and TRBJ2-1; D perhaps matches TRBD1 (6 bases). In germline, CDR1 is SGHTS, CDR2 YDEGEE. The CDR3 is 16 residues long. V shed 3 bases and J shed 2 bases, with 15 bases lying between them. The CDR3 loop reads CASSSGTPKAYNEQFF. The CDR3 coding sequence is TGTGCCAGCAGCTCCGGGACACCTAAAGCCTACAATGAGCAGTTCTTC.

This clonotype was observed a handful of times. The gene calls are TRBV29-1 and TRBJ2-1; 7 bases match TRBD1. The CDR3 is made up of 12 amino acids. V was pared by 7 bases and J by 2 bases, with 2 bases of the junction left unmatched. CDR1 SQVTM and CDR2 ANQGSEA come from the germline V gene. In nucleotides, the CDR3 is TGCAGCGCCGGACAGGCCTACAATGAGCAGTTCTTC. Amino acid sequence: CSAGQAYNEQFF.

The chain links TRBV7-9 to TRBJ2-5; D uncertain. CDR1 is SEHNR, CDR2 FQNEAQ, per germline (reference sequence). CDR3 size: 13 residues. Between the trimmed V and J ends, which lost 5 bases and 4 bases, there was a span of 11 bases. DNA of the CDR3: TGTGCCAGCAGCCCCCGGGCTCGAGAGACCCAGTACTTC. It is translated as CASSPRARETQYF.

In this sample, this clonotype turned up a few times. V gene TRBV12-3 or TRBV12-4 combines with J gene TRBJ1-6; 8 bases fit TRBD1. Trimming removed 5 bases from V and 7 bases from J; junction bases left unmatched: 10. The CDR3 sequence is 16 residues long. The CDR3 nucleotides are TGTGCCAGCAGTCCTCGCGGGACAGGAGTCAATTCACCCCTCCACTTT. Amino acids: CASSPRGTGVNSPLHF.

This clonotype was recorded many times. The CDR3 region is CASSRLIGTASYNEQFF. CDR3 sequence (DNA): TGTGCCAGCAGCCGATTGATTGGGACAGCTTCCTACAATGAGCAGTTCTTC. This chain joins TRBV14 and TRBJ2-1, with 7 bases fitting TRBD1. Germline CDR1 reads SGHDN; CDR2 reads FVKESK. J lost 1 base, V lost 4 bases, and 10 bases had no gene match. The CDR3 is made up of 17 amino acids.

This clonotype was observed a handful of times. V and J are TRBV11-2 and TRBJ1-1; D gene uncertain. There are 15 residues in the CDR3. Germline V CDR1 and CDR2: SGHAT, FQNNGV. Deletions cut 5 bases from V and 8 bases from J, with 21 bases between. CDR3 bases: TGTGCCAGCAGCCCCCTGCGTATTGCTGGGCCGGAAGCTTTCTTT. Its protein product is CASSPLRIAGPEAFF.

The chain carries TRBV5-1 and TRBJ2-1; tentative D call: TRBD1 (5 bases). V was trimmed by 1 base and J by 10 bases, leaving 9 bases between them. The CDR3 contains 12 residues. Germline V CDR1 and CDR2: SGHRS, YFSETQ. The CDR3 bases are TGCGCCAGCAGCTTGTCAGGGCCCGAGCAGTTCTTC. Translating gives CASSLSGPEQFF.

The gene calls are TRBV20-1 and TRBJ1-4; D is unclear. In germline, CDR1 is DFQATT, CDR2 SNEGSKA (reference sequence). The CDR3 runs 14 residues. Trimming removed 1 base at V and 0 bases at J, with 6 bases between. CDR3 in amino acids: CSARAAATNEKLFF. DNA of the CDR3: TGCAGTGCTAGAGCGGCTGCAACTAATGAAAAACTGTTTTTT.

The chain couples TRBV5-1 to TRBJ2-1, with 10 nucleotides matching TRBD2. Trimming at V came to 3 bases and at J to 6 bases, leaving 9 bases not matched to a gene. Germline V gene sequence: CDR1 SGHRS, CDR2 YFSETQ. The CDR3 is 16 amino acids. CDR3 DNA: TGCGCCAGCAGCTCGGAGGCTAGCGGGGGACGCAATGAGCAGTTCTTC. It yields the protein CASSSEASGGRNEQFF.

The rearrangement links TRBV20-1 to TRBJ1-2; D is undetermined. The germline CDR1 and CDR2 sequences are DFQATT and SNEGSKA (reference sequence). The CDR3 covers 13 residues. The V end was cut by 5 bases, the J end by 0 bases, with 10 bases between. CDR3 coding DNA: TGCAGTGCTCTCTTACGAGCTAACTATGGCTACACCTTC. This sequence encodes CSALLRANYGYTF.

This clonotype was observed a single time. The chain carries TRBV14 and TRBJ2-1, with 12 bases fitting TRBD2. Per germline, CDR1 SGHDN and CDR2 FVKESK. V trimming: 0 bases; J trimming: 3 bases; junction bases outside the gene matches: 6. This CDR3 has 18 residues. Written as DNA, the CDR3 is TGTGCCAGCAGCCAAGAGACTAGCGGGAGATCTCTCTACAATGAGCAGTTCTTC. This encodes CASSQETSGRSLYNEQFF.

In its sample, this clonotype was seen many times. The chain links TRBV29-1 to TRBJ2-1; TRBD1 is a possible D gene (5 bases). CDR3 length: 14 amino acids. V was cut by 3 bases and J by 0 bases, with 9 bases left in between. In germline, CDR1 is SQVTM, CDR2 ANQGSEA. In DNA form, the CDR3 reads TGCAGCGTTGATGGTGACAGCTCCTACAATGAGCAGTTCTTC. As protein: CSVDGDSSYNEQFF.

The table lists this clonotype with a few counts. CDR3 DNA sequence: TGTGCCAGCAACCTACAGGGGGCTCGGGAGACCCAGTACTTC. This codes for CASNLQGARETQYF. The J gene is TRBJ2-5, the V gene TRBV12-3 or TRBV12-4, with 9 bases aligning to TRBD1. The CDR3 loop spans 14 amino acids. J was trimmed by 5 bases and V by 7 bases; bases with no gene match: 8.

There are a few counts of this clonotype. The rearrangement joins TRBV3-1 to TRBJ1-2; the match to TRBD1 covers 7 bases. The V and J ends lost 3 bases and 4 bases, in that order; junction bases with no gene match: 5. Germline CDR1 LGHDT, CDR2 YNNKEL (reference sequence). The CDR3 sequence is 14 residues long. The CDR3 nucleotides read TGTGCCAGCAGCCACACGTCAGGGGGCTATGGCTACACCTTC. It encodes CASSHTSGGYGYTF. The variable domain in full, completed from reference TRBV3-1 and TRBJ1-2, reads DTAVSQTPKYLVTQMGNDKSIKCEQNLGHDTMYWYKQDSKKFLKIMFSYNNKELIINETVPNRFSPKSPDKAHLNLHINSLELGDSAVYFCASSHTSGGYGYTFGSGTRLTVV.

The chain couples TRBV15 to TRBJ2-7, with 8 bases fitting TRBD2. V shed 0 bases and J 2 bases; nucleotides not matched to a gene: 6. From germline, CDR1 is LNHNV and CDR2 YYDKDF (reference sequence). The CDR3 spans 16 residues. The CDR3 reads CATSRDRAGGTYEQYF. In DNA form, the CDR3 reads TGTGCCACCAGCAGAGATAGGGCGGGAGGTACCTACGAGCAGTACTTC.

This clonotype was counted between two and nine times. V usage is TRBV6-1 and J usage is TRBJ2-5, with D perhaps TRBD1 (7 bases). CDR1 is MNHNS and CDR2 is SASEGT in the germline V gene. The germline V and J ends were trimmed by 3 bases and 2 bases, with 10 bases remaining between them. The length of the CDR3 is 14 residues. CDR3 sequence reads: CASSEAGQQETQYF. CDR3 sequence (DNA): TGTGCCAGCAGTGAGGCGGGACAGCAAGAGACCCAGTACTTC.

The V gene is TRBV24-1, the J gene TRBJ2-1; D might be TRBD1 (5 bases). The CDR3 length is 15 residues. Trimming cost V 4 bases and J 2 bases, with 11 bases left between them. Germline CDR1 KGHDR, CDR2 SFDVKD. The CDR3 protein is CATSDPVGPYNEQFF. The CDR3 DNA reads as TGTGCCACCAGTGACCCCGTGGGGCCCTACAATGAGCAGTTCTTC.

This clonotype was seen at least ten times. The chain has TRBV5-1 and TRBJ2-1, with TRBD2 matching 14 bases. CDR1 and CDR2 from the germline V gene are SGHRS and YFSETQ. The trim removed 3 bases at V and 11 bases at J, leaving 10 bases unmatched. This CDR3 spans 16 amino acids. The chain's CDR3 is CASSYYGTSGSKQQFF. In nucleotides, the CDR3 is TGCGCCAGCAGCTACTACGGGACTAGCGGGAGCAAGCAGCAGTTCTTC.